The clone carrying this T cell receptor (beta chain) was seen a few times. One entry per CDR3 protein results from TCRdb running MiXCR on the 5' RACE reads. The data contain about 360,000 distinct CDR3 sequences, over 5% of them singletons. This specimen belongs to a study of T cells after yellow fever vaccination. V was cut by 1 base and J by 0 bases, with 4 bases left in between. Germline V gives CDR1 LGHNA, CDR2 YSLEER. The CDR3 runs 14 residues. The origin of this receptor is a man aged 25 to 45 who received the YFV17D yellow fever vaccine. Sequenced material: PBMCs, taken 5 days after the yellow fever booster vaccination. The chain employs TRBV4-3 and TRBJ1-3, with D hard to call. The CDR3: CASSQGTSGNTIYF. The CDR3, as DNA: TGCGCCAGCAGCCAAGGGACCTCTGGAAACACCATATATTTT.